A single sample gave rise to the 8 T cell receptor beta chains below, sequenced in a study of lymphopenia after photon versus proton radiotherapy. This table comes from immunoSEQ multiplex PCR, and its TCRdb copy is limited to in-frame clones, with some not included. Of 25,000 to 30,000 clones listed, 85% to 90% were seen once; the top ten hold 47%. The source was peripheral blood, collected from a patient treated with proton-based radiotherapy. The receptors were sampled from a woman in her fifties or sixties with cholangiocarcinoma. Some clones in this sample may be carry-over from other donors' samples.

The V and J genes are TRBV9 and TRBJ2-2, with 7 bases matching TRBD1. The germline gives CDR1 SGDLS, CDR2 YYNGEE. V dropped 1 base and J dropped 6; count of bases not matched to a gene: 9. This CDR3 comprises 16 residues. The DNA for the CDR3 is TGTGCCAGCAGCGTATCCCTGGGGCAGGGGGCCGGGGAGCTGTTTTTT. Its protein is CASSVSLGQGAGELFF.

The chain carries TRBV29-1 and TRBJ1-2, with 7 bases identical to TRBD1. CDR3 length equals 12 residues. V lost 7 bases and J lost 3; bases outside the gene matches: 5. CDR1 is SQVTM and CDR2 is ANQGSEA in the germline V gene. The CDR3 coding sequence is TGCAGCGGACGGGACAGCGACTATGGCTACACCTTC. Its protein product is CSGRDSDYGYTF.

The CDR3 DNA reads TGTGCCAGCACCCCGCGCGGGGGCGGAAACATTCAGTACTTC. Translating gives CASTPRGGGNIQYF. This chain uses TRBV28 with TRBJ2-4, with a possible D match to TRBD2 (7 bases). The germline CDR1 and CDR2 sequences are MDHEN and SYDVKM. The CDR3 extends over 14 amino acids. Trimming pared 7 bases from V and 6 bases from J, leaving 16 bases between.

The chain recombines TRBV7-9 with TRBJ2-2, with D tentatively TRBD1 or TRBD2 (5 bases each). The CDR3 length is 14 residues. V lost 5 bases to trimming and J lost 7 bases, with 14 bases between them. Looked up from germline, CDR1 is SEHNR and CDR2 is FQNEAQ (reference sequence). CDR3 sequence: CASSPPGRVGELFF. As DNA, the CDR3 is TGTGCCAGCAGCCCGCCGGGGCGGGTCGGGGAGCTGTTTTTT.

The V and J genes are TRBV11-2 and TRBJ2-1; D might be TRBD2 (6 bases). The CDR3 contains 14 residues. Germline CDR1 SGHAT, CDR2 FQNNGV. Trimming pared 3 bases from V and 8 bases from J, leaving 14 bases between. The CDR3 here is CASSFSGSRYEQFF. The CDR3 nucleotides are TGTGCCAGCAGCTTTTCCGGGAGTAGGTATGAGCAGTTCTTC.

This clone was observed a handful of times. The J gene is TRBJ2-7, the V gene TRBV27, with D unclear. V lost 9 bases to trimming and J lost 3 bases, with 15 bases between them. Germline CDR1 and CDR2: MNHEY and SMNVEV (reference sequence). The CDR3 is 13 residues long. The CDR3 region has the DNA TGTGCCAGTCAAGGTGGGCAAAGCTACGAGCAGTACTTC. This sequence encodes CASQGGQSYEQYF.

This sequence joins TRBV11-2 and TRBJ2-2, with 14 bases fitting TRBD2. Germline-derived CDR1 and CDR2 are SGHAT and FQNNGV. After removal of 0 bases from V and 6 bases from J, the junction contained 12 bases not matched to a gene. The CDR3 sequence is 20 residues long. CDR3 nucleotide sequence: TGTGCCAGCAGCTTAGAGCCGGGACTAGCGGGAGTCGTATTCCCCGGGGAGCTGTTTTTT. Translating it yields CASSLEPGLAGVVFPGELFF. Filled out from reference TRBV11-2 and TRBJ2-2, the complete variable domain reads EAGVAQSPRYKIIEKRQSVAFWCNPISGHATLYWYQQILGQGPKLLIQFQNNGVVDDSQLPKDRFSAERLKGVDSTLKIQPAKLEDSAVYLCASSLEPGLAGVVFPGELFFGEGSRLTVL.

This sequence joins TRBV12-5 and TRBJ2-1; TRBD2 matches at 7 bases. Trimming cost V 3 bases and J 2 bases; bases outside gene matches: 7. CDR1 LGHNT and CDR2 FRNRAP come from the germline V gene. The CDR3 sequence is 16 residues long. CDR3 sequence: CASGFLGSGTYNEQFF. The CDR3 DNA reads TGTGCTAGTGGTTTCCTTGGGAGCGGGACCTACAATGAGCAGTTCTTC.